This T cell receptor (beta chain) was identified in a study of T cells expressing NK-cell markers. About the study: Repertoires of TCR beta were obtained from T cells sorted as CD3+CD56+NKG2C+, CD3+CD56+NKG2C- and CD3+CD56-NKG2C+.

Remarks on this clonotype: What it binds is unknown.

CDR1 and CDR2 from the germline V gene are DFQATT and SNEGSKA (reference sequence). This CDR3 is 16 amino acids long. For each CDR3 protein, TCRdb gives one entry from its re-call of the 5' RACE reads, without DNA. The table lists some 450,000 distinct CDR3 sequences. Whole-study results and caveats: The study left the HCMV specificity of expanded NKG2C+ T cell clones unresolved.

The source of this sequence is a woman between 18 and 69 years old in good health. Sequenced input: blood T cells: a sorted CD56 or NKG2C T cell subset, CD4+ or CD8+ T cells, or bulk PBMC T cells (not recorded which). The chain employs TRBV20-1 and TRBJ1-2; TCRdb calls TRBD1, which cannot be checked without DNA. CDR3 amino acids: CSATPSTTGRSYGYTF.